This T cell receptor (beta chain) appears in the sequencing data of a study of blood T cells in healthy people across ages. Germline-derived CDR1 and CDR2 are SQVTM and ANQGSEA. This CDR3 has 12 residues. V lost 6 bases and J lost 4, with 13 bases in between. Through a sample-barcoded 5' primer and a J-beta primer mix, a second PCR was run for roughly 7 to 12 cycles. Every molecule of cDNA carried a tag from a template-switch adaptor with 12 random nucleotides. TCRdb used MiXCR to reprocess the 5' RACE reads, holding one entry per CDR3 protein. The repertoire holds 600,000 or so distinct CDR3 sequences, with around 50% as singletons. A few counts support this clonotype.

This TCR came from an older man in good health. The rearrangement links TRBV29-1 to TRBJ2-7, with D perhaps matching TRBD1 (5 bases). The material sequenced was blood. The CDR3 nucleotides read TGCAGCGTAGGGGATCCGTCGTACGAGCAGTACTTC. The encoded protein is CSVGDPSYEQYF.